One sample yielded the 20 T cell receptor beta chains listed below, sequenced in a study of lymphopenia after photon versus proton radiotherapy. The method was immunoSEQ multiplex PCR; TCRdb's version includes in-frame clones alone and lacks a portion of them. Among tens of thousands of clones listed, about 81% were seen once. This material consisted of peripheral blood, taken from a patient treated with proton-based radiotherapy. The receptors here all came from a man in his fifties or sixties with pancreatic cancer.

V and J are TRBV7-8 and TRBJ1-2; D uncertain. The CDR3 extends over 13 amino acids. Trimming stripped 5 bases from V and 4 bases from J, with 11 bases between. The germline CDR1 and CDR2 sequences are SGHVS and FQNEAQ. CDR3 region: CASSPSEVYGYTF. In DNA form, the CDR3 reads TGTGCCAGCAGCCCCTCTGAAGTCTATGGCTACACCTTC.

The V gene is TRBV20-1, the J gene TRBJ2-1, with 7 positions matching TRBD1. The CDR3 has 11 residues. The J segment lost 9 bases and the V segment lost 5 bases, leaving 4 bases of the junction unmatched. CDR1 is DFQATT and CDR2 is SNEGSKA in the germline V gene (reference sequence). The CDR3, as DNA: TGCAGTGCTCCGACAGGGACTGAGCAGTTCTTC. Translating it yields CSAPTGTEQFF.

The DNA for the CDR3 is TGTGCCAGTAGTACCCGACTAGCGGGAGGGCCTTTAGCCAAAAACATTCAGTACTTC. This codes for CASSTRLAGGPLAKNIQYF. The rearrangement joins TRBV19 to TRBJ2-4, with TRBD2 identical over 14 bases. The germline V gene has CDR1 LNHDA and CDR2 SQIVND (reference sequence). The CDR3 spans 19 residues. V lost 4 bases to trimming and J lost 0 bases; unmatched junction nucleotides: 8.

The count of this clone is one. V gene TRBV2 combines with J gene TRBJ1-4; D call uncertain. The CDR3 sequence is 11 residues long. V was cut by 8 bases and J by 4 bases, with 5 bases left in between. Germline values: CDR1 SNHLY, CDR2 FYNNEI. DNA for the CDR3: TGTGCCAGCTTCTTTAATGAAAAACTGTTTTTT. The encoded protein is CASFFNEKLFF.

The chain combines TRBV14 with TRBJ2-3; 7 bases align to TRBD1. The CDR3 runs 16 residues. V lost 3 bases and J lost 0; bases outside the gene matches: 6. Germline CDR1 SGHDN, CDR2 FVKESK. CDR3 region: CASSQMGQLSTDTQYF. The CDR3 DNA follows: TGTGCCAGCAGCCAGATGGGACAGCTTAGCACAGATACGCAGTATTTT.

The chain links TRBV6-5 to TRBJ2-7; D is uncertain. The CDR3 sequence is 14 residues long. Deletions cut 4 bases from V and 0 bases from J, with 10 bases between. CDR1 and CDR2 from the germline V gene are MNHEY and SVGAGI. In nucleotides, the CDR3 is TGTGCCAGCAGTTGGACGGCTAGCTCCTACGAGCAGTACTTC. Residues: CASSWTASSYEQYF.

The CDR3 protein is CASSKNHNEQFF. DNA for the CDR3: TGCGCCAGCAGTAAGAACCACAATGAGCAGTTCTTC. This sequence joins TRBV10-1 and TRBJ2-1; D uncertain. V lost 5 bases to trimming and J lost 5 bases, with 7 bases between them. The CDR3 spans 12 residues. Germline V CDR1 and CDR2: WNHNN, SYGVQD (reference sequence).

V and J are TRBV4-3 and TRBJ2-5, with 13 bases fitting TRBD2. Germline V gene sequence: CDR1 LGHNA, CDR2 YSLEER. This CDR3 has 17 residues. The ends lost 0 bases at V and 5 bases at J; junction bases unmatched: 6. The CDR3 loop is CASSQDITSGRVETQYF. In DNA, the CDR3 is TGCGCCAGCAGCCAAGATATCACTAGCGGGAGGGTTGAGACCCAGTACTTC.

The chain employs TRBV4-1 and TRBJ2-1; the match to TRBD2 covers 7 bases. Losses at the gene ends were 0 bases for V and 6 bases for J; bases not matched to a gene: 11. Germline assignment: CDR1 MGHRA and CDR2 YSYEKL. The CDR3 spans 17 residues. The CDR3 sequence is CASSQEAQRGLLNEQFF. Here the CDR3 DNA reads TGCGCCAGCAGCCAAGAAGCCCAGCGGGGCCTGCTCAATGAGCAGTTCTTC.

This clone was observed once. Written as DNA, the CDR3 is TGCAGCGTTGGAGAGAAGACTAGCCTCTATGAGCAGTTCTTC. Its protein is CSVGEKTSLYEQFF. The rearrangement links TRBV29-1 to TRBJ2-1; TRBD2 matches at 7 bases. CDR1 SQVTM and CDR2 ANQGSEA come from the germline V gene. The CDR3 is 14 residues long. V lost 4 bases, J lost 8 bases, and 11 bases stayed unmatched.

This chain joins TRBV6-6 and TRBJ1-5, with D uncertain. V shed 5 bases and J shed 9 bases, with 11 bases lying between them. Germline assignment: CDR1 MNHNY and CDR2 SVGAGI (reference sequence). The CDR3 contains 12 residues. The CDR3: CASSQQWWPQHF. As DNA, the CDR3 is TGTGCCAGCAGTCAACAGTGGTGGCCCCAGCATTTT.

This clone was seen only once. The V call is TRBV30, the J call TRBJ1-4; D gene ambiguous. CDR3 length: 15 amino acids. The V and J ends lost 2 bases and 7 bases respectively, with 17 bases between them. CDR1 and CDR2 from the germline V gene are GTSNPN and SVGIG (reference sequence). Here the CDR3 DNA reads TGTGCCTGGAGTCCCCGGGCCTACGGGAGTGAAAAACTGTTTTTT. Translated: CAWSPRAYGSEKLFF.

The chain couples TRBV28 to TRBJ1-5; TRBD1 matches 9 bases. Trimming cost V 6 bases and J 0 bases; bases outside gene matches: 9. The CDR3 is made up of 17 amino acids. Germline CDR1 reads MDHEN; CDR2 reads SYDVKM. CDR3 amino acids: CASSGTGRGYSNQPQHF. CDR3 in DNA: TGTGCCAGCAGCGGGACAGGGCGGGGTTATAGCAATCAGCCCCAGCATTTT. Combining the CDR3 with reference TRBV28 and TRBJ1-5 gives the whole variable domain DVKVTQSSRYLVKRTGEKVFLECVQDMDHENMFWYRQDPGLGLRLIYFSYDVKMKEKGDIPEGYSVSREKKERFSLILESASTNQTSMYLCASSGTGRGYSNQPQHFGDGTRLSIL.

The chain joins TRBV5-6 to TRBJ2-1; 13 bases match TRBD2. With V trimmed by 4 bases and J by 8 bases, 9 bases remained unmatched. Germline values: CDR1 SGHDT, CDR2 YYEEEE. The CDR3 is 16 residues long. The DNA for the CDR3 is TGTGCCAGCAGCCCCTTGACTAGCGGGAGGTCTGATGAGCAGTTCTTC. Translated, it gives CASSPLTSGRSDEQFF.

The rearrangement joins TRBV19 to TRBJ2-7, with 8 bases identical to TRBD1. This CDR3 has 19 amino acids. J gave up 3 bases and V 5 bases, and 21 bases lay outside the gene matches. CDR1 is LNHDA, CDR2 SQIVND, per germline (reference sequence). This CDR3 is CASSGDTRTGSHSLYEQYF. Written as DNA, the CDR3 is TGTGCCAGTAGTGGCGACACTAGGACAGGGAGCCACTCTCTCTACGAGCAGTACTTC.

V is TRBV27 and J is TRBJ1-4; 7 bases match TRBD1. The CDR3 spans 15 residues. The V segment lost 6 bases and the J segment 0 bases; nucleotides outside the gene matches: 4. Germline loops: CDR1 MNHEY, CDR2 SMNVEV (reference sequence). In DNA form, the CDR3 reads TGTGCCAGCAGAGGGGGCCTTGCAACTAATGAAAAACTGTTTTTT. It codes for CASRGGLATNEKLFF.

This sequence joins TRBV7-6 and TRBJ2-1; the D is unclear. The V and J ends lost 1 base and 9 bases respectively, with 4 bases between them. Germline V gives CDR1 SGHVS, CDR2 FNYEAQ. CDR3 length: 11 amino acids. In DNA, the CDR3 is TGTGCCAGCAGCTTAGGCGTTGAGCAGTTCTTC. Protein: CASSLGVEQFF.

The chain couples TRBV18 to TRBJ1-1; no clear D gene. Between the trimmed V and J ends, which lost 1 base and 0 bases, there was a span of 21 bases. CDR3 size: 19 residues. CDR1 is KGHSH, CDR2 LQKENI, per germline. The chain's CDR3 is CASSPLYLTTPDMNTEAFF. The DNA of the CDR3 is TGTGCCAGCTCACCACTCTATCTTACAACTCCTGACATGAACACTGAAGCTTTCTTT.

J is TRBJ2-3 and V is TRBV28; 9 nucleotides agree with TRBD1. Trimming took 6 bases from V and 0 from J; bases not matched to a gene: 13. The CDR3 consists of 18 residues. Germline lookup yields CDR1 MDHEN and CDR2 SYDVKM. The CDR3 sequence: CASSPRGPGTGSTDTQYF. The DNA of the CDR3 is TGTGCCAGCAGCCCTAGAGGTCCCGGGACAGGGAGCACAGATACGCAGTATTTT.

This rearrangement joins TRBV4-2 to TRBJ1-2; TRBD1 might be the D (6 bases). Per the germline V gene, CDR1 is LGHNA and CDR2 is YNFKEQ. The V end lost 4 bases, the J end lost 4 bases, and 10 bases lay between the germline ends. The length of the CDR3 is 13 residues. The CDR3 region has the DNA TGTGCCAGCAGCCGCACAGGGTCCTATGGCTACACCTTC. The encoded protein is CASSRTGSYGYTF.